This TCR beta chain emerged from a study of blood T cell repertoires in COVID-19. Study-level information: Whether acute or convalescent, the COVID-19 samples came from the United States, Italy and Spain.

The assay was immunoSEQ multiplex PCR, and TCRdb's table has in-frame clones only and misses some. The sample has a few hundred thousand clones; around nine tenths are singletons. This clone was seen more than once but under ten times. The sample consisted of peripheral blood. The TCR was taken from a middle-aged man who had recovered from COVID-19.

The CDR3 DNA reads TGTGCCAGCAGTGAGGACAGGGGTTCAGGCGGGGAGCTGTTTTTT. It encodes CASSEDRGSGGELFF. V gene TRBV2 combines with J gene TRBJ2-2; 9 nucleotides match TRBD1. With V trimmed by 3 bases and J by 7 bases, 6 bases remained unmatched. The germline V gene encodes CDR1 SNHLY and CDR2 FYNNEI. The CDR3 covers 15 residues.